Presented here are 2 T cell receptor beta chains from one specimen sequenced in a study of somatic mutations in cytotoxic T cells in rheumatoid arthritis. Method: immunoSEQ multiplex PCR; TCRdb's copy keeps in-frame clones and lacks some. The sample shows 15,000 to 20,000 clones, 80% of them seen only once. Sequenced input: CD8+ T cells sorted from blood. These receptors all stem from an adult with rheumatoid arthritis.

CDR3 residues: CASSLRDDGGGQPQHF. Written as DNA, the CDR3 is TGCGCCAGCAGCCTCCGCGACGATGGGGGGGGTCAGCCCCAGCATTTT. This rearrangement joins TRBV4-1 to TRBJ1-5; TRBD1 is a possible D gene (5 bases). CDR1 is MGHRA, CDR2 YSYEKL, per germline. CDR3 size: 16 residues. V lost 4 bases, J lost 6 bases, and 19 bases lay in between.

The rearrangement links TRBV7-9 to TRBJ2-2, with 13 bases identical to TRBD2. Germline CDR1 is SEHNR and CDR2 is FQNEAQ (reference sequence). This CDR3 has 18 amino acids. Germline trimming cut 6 bases from V and 0 bases from J; bases unmatched to any gene: 7. The DNA for the CDR3 is TGTGCCAGCAGGTCACCGGGACTAGCGGGAACGAACACCGGGGAGCTGTTTTTT. It translates to CASRSPGLAGTNTGELFF.